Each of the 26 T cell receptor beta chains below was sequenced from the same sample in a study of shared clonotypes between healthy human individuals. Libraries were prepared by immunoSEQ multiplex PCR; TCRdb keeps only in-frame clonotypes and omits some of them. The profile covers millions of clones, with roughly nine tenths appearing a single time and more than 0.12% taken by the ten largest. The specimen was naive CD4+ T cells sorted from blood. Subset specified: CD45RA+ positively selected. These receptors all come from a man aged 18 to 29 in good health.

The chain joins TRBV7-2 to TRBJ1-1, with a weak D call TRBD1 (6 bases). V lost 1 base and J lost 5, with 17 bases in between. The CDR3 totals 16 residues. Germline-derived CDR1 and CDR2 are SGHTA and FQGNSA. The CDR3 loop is CASSLGRGKKGTEAFF. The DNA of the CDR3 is TGTGCCAGCAGCTTAGGAAGGGGGAAGAAGGGGACTGAAGCTTTCTTT.

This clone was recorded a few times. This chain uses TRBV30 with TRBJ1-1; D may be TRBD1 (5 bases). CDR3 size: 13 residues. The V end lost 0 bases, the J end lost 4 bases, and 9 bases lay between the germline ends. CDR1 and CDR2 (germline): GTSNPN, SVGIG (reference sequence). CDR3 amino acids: CAWSVGVRTEAFF. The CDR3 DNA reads TGTGCCTGGAGTGTAGGGGTCCGCACTGAAGCTTTCTTT.

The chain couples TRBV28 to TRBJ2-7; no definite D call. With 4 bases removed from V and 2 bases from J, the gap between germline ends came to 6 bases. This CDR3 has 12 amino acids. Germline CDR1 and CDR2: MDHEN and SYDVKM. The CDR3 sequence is CASSSYTYEQYF. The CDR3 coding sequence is TGTGCCAGCAGTTCTTACACCTACGAGCAGTACTTC.

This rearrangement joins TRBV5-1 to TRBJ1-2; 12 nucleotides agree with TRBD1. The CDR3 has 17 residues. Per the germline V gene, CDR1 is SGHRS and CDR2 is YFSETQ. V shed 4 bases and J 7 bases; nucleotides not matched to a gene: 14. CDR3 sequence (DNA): TGCGCCAGCAGCCCGGGACAGGGGGCGCAGGCAGTTGGTGGCTACACCTTC. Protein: CASSPGQGAQAVGGYTF.

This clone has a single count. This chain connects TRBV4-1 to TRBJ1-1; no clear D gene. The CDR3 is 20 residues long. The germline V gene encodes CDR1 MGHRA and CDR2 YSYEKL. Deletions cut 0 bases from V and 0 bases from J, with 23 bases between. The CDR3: CASSQELGIGNFRLNTEAFF. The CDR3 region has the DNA TGCGCCAGCAGCCAAGAATTGGGGATAGGCAATTTCCGGCTGAACACTGAAGCTTTCTTT.

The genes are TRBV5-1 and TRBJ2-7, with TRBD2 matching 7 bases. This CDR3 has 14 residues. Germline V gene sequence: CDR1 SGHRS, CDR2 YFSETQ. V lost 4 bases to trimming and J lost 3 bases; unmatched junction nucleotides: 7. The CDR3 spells CASSLSGELYEQYF. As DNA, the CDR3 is TGCGCCAGCAGCCTAAGCGGGGAACTCTACGAGCAGTACTTC.

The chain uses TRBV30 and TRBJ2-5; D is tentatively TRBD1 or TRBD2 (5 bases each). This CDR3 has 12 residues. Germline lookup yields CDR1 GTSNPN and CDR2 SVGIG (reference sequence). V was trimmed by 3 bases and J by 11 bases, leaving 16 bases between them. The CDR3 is CAWSEGTGKQYF. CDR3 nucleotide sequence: TGTGCCTGGAGCGAAGGGACGGGTAAGCAGTACTTC.

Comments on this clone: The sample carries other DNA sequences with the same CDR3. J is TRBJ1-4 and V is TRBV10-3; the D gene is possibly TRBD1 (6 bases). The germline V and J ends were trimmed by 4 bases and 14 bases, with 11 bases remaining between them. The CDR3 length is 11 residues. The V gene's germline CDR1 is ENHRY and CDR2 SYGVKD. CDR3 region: CAISAGGRLFF. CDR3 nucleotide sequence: TGTGCCATCAGTGCGGGGGGGCGGCTGTTTTTT.

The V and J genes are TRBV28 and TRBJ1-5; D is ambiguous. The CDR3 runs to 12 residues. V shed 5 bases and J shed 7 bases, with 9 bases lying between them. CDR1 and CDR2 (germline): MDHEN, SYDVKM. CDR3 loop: CASSRNQQPQHF. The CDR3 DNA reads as TGTGCCAGCAGTCGGAACCAGCAGCCCCAGCATTTT.

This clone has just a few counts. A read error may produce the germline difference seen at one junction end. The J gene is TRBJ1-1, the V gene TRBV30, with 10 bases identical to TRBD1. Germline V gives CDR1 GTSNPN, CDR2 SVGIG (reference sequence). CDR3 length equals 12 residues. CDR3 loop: CAWSGTGAEAFF. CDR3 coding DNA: TGTGCCTGGAGCGGGACAGGGGCTGAGGCTTTCTTT.

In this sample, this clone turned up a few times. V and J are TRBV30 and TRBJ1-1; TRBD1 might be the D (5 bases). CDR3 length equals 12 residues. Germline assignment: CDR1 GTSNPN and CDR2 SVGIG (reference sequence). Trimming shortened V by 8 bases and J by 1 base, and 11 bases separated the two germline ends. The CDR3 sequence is CAAGRRNTEAFF. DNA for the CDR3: TGTGCCGCGGGGCGGAGGAACACTGAAGCTTTCTTT.

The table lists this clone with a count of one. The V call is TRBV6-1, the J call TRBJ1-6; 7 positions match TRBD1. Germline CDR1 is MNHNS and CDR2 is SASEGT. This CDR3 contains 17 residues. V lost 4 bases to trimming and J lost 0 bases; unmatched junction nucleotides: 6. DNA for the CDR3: TGTGCCAGCAGTGCGGGACAGTCGAGCTCCTATAATTCACCCCTCCACTTT. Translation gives CASSAGQSSSYNSPLHF.

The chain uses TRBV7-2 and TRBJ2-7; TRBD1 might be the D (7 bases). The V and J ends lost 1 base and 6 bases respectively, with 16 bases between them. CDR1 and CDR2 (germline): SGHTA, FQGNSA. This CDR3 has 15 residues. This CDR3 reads CASSLVGGGPAEQYF. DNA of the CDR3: TGTGCCAGCAGCTTAGTCGGAGGGGGCCCAGCCGAGCAGTACTTC.

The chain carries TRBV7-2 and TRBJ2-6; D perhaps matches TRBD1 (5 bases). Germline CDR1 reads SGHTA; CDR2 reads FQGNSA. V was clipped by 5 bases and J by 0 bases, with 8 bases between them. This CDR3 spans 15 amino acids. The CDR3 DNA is TGTGCCAGCAGCCGGACACTCTCTGGGGCCAACGTCCTGACTTTC. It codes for CASSRTLSGANVLTF.

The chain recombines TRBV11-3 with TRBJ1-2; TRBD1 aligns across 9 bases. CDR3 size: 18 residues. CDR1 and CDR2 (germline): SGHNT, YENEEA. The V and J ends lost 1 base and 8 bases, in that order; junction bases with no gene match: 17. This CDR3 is CASSLGRLEAQGAGGYTF. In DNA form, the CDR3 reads TGTGCCAGCAGCTTAGGACGGCTGGAGGCACAGGGGGCGGGAGGCTACACCTTC.

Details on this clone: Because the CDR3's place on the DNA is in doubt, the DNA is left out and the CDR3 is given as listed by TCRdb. CDR3 loop: CAWKEVGTGSYGYAF. This chain links TRBV30 with TRBJ1-2; the table's D call, TRBD1, has no DNA check behind it. Germline V gene lookup returns CDR1 GTSNPN and CDR2 SVGIG (reference sequence). The CDR3 length equals 15 residues, ends included.

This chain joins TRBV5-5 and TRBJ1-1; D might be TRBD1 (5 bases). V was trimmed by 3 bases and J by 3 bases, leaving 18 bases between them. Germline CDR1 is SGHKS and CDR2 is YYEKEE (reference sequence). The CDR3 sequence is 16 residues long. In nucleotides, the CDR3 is TGTGCCAGCAGCTACCAGGGTTCGGGGTTGCACACTGAAGCTTTCTTT. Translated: CASSYQGSGLHTEAFF.

The CDR3 sequence: CAIGGVSGEQYF. In nucleotides, the CDR3 is TGTGCCATCGGGGGGGTATCGGGTGAGCAGTACTTC. This rearrangement joins TRBV10-3 to TRBJ2-5; 7 nucleotides align to TRBD2. The CDR3 extends over 12 amino acids. Germline trimming cut 8 bases from V and 11 bases from J; bases unmatched to any gene: 11. CDR1 and CDR2 from the germline V gene are ENHRY and SYGVKD.

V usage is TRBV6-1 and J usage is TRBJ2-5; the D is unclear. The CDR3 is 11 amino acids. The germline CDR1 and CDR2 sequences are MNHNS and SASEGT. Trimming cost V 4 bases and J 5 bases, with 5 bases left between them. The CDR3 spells CASSVKETQYF. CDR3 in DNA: TGTGCCAGCAGTGTTAAGGAGACCCAGTACTTC.

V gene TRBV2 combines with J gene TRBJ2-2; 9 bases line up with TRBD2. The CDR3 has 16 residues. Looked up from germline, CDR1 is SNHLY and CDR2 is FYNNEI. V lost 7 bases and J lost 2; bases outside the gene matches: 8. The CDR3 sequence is CASKGSGGTNTGELFF. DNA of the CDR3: TGTGCCAGCAAAGGTAGCGGGGGAACTAACACCGGGGAGCTGTTTTTT.

The CDR3: CASSPSGATGNTQYF. In nucleotides, the CDR3 is TGTGCCAGCTCGCCTAGCGGGGCAACGGGAAATACGCAGTATTTT. The genes are TRBV18 and TRBJ2-3, with TRBD2 matching 9 bases. The V gene end was trimmed by 6 bases and the J gene end by 7 bases; junction bases not matched to a gene: 11. This CDR3 has 15 residues. Germline V gene data show CDR1 as KGHSH and CDR2 as LQKENI.

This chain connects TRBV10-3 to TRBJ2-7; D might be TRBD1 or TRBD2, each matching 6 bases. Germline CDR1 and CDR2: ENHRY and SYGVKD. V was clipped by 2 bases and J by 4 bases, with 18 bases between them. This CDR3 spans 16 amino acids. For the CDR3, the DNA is TGTGCCATCAGTGAGAGGGGGGACCGGGGTCTTTACGAGCAGTACTTC. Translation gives CAISERGDRGLYEQYF.

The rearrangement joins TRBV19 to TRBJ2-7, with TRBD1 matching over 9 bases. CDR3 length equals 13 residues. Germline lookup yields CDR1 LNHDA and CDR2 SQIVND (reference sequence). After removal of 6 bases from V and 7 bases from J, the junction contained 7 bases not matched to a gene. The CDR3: CASRGDREREQYF. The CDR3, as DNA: TGTGCCAGTAGGGGGGACAGGGAGCGGGAGCAGTACTTC.

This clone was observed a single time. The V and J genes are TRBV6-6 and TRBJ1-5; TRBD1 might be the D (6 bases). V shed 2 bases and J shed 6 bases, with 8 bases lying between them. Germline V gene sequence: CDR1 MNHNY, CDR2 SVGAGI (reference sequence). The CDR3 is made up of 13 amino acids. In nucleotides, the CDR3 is TGTGCCAGCAGTTACCTACAGGGTCAGCCCCAGCATTTT. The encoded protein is CASSYLQGQPQHF.

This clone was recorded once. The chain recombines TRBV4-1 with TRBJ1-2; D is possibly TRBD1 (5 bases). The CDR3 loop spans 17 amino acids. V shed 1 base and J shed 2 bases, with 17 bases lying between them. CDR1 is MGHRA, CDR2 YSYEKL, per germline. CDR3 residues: CASSQGAGTELNYGYTF. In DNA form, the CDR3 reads TGCGCCAGCAGCCAAGGGGCCGGGACCGAGCTAAACTATGGCTACACCTTC.

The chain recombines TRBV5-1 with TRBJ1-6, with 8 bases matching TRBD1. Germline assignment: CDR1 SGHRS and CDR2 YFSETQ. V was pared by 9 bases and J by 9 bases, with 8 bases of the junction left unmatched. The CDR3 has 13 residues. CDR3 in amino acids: CATQDGQGSPLHF. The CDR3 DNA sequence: TGCGCCACCCAAGATGGACAGGGTTCACCCCTCCACTTT.